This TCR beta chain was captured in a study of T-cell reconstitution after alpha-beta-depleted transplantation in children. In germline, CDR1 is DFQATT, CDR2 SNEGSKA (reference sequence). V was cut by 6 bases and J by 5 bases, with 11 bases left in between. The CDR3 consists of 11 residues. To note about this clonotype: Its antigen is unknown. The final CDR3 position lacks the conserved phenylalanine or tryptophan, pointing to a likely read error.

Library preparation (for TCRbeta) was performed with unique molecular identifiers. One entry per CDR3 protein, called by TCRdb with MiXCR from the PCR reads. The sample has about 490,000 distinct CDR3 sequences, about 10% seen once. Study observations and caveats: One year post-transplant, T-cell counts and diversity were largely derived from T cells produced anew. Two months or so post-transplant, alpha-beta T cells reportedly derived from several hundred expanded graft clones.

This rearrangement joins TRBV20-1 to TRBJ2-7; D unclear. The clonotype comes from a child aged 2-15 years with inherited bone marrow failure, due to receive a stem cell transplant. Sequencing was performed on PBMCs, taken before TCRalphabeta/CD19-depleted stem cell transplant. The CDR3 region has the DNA TGCAGTGCACTTCAAAGAAACGAGCAGTACTGC. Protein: CSALQRNEQYC.